A selection of T cell receptor beta chains follows, all from one sample in a study of T cell responses to AZD1222 COVID-19 vaccine. TCRdb keeps only in-frame clones here, not all; method: immunoSEQ multiplex PCR. The top ten hold roughly 1.6% of the sample, which has 150,000 or so clones, roughly 90% seen once. Sequenced here: peripheral blood, sampled 28 days after the second AZD1222 dose. The receptors originated from an adult who received the AZD1222 COVID-19 vaccine. The CDR3 runs from the conserved cysteine through the conserved F or W. A D gene is named only where the DNA matches it firmly. A row's size may be missing; if present it is once, few, many or a size class.

j_call cdr3_length clone_size v_call d_call cdr3_aa cdr3_nt
TRBJ1-3 18 NA TRBV7-9 NA CASSLVSPTRGSGNTIYF TGTGCCAGCAGCTTAGTGTCGCCCACGAGGGGCTCTGGAAACACCATATATTTT
TRBJ1-5 13 NA TRBV10-3 NA CAITSGVSQPQHF TGTGCCATCACCTCGGGTGTTTCTCAGCCCCAGCATTTT
TRBJ2-7 12 NA TRBV4-2 NA CASSQSSYEQYF TGTGCCAGCAGCCAGTCCAGCTACGAGCAGTACTTC
TRBJ2-5 18 NA TRBV3-1/TRBV3-2 TRBD2 CASSRQLSGGASQETQYF TGTGCCAGCAGCCGTCAATTGAGCGGGGGGGCGTCACAAGAGACCCAGTACTTC
TRBJ1-1 12 NA TRBV5-5 TRBD1 CASGQGLAEAFF TGTGCCAGCGGACAGGGGTTAGCTGAAGCTTTCTTT
TRBJ2-4 17 NA TRBV3-1/TRBV3-2 TRBD2 CASSQLSTSVGKNIQYF TGTGCCAGCAGCCAACTATCGACTAGCGTTGGCAAAAACATTCAGTACTTC
TRBJ2-7 14 NA TRBV4-1 NA CASSQAVEGYEQYF TGCGCCAGCAGCCAAGCTGTGGAGGGGTACGAGCAGTACTTC
TRBJ2-7 15 NA TRBV6-5 NA CASSYSLQGTYEQYF TGTGCCAGCAGTTACTCCCTACAGGGCACCTACGAGCAGTACTTC
TRBJ1-4 14 NA TRBV5-1 TRBD1 CASSLFTGGEKLFF TGCGCCAGCAGCTTGTTCACAGGGGGAGAAAAACTGTTTTTT
TRBJ2-6 18 NA TRBV7-8 TRBD1 CASSKYRGQLTGANVLTF TGTGCCAGCAGCAAATACAGGGGGCAATTGACTGGGGCCAACGTCCTGACTTTC
TRBJ2-5 17 NA TRBV19 TRBD2 CASSRGLAGVGVATQYF TGTGCCAGTAGCCGCGGACTAGCGGGAGTCGGGGTTGCGACCCAGTACTTC
TRBJ1-1 14 NA TRBV28 TRBD1 CASSPQGVNTEAFF TGTGCCAGCAGTCCCCAGGGGGTGAACACTGAAGCTTTCTTT
TRBJ2-6 18 NA TRBV28 NA CASTPRTASAGGANVLTF TGTGCCAGCACGCCAAGGACAGCGAGTGCCGGTGGGGCCAACGTCCTGACTTTC
TRBJ2-1 13 NA TRBV15 NA CATAAGLIEEQFF TGTGCCACCGCTGCGGGCCTAATCGAGGAGCAGTTCTTC
TRBJ2-2 14 NA TRBV10-1 TRBD1 CASSETGESGELFF TGCGCCAGCAGTGAGACAGGGGAGAGCGGGGAGCTGTTTTTT
TRBJ2-7 13 once TRBV27 TRBD1 CASSFDRVHEQYF TGTGCCAGCAGTTTTGACAGGGTCCACGAGCAGTACTTC
TRBJ2-1 15 NA TRBV29-1 NA CSVTSREQAYNEQFF TGCAGCGTTACCTCAAGGGAGCAGGCCTACAATGAGCAGTTCTTC
TRBJ2-7 16 NA TRBV19 TRBD1 CASSGFRRDSSYEQYF TGTGCCAGTAGCGGATTTCGACGGGACAGCTCCTACGAGCAGTACTTC
TRBJ1-6 16 once TRBV3-1/TRBV3-2 NA CASSQGGGAKRSPLHF TGTGCCAGCAGCCAAGGTGGGGGGGCTAAGCGCTCACCCCTCCACTTT
TRBJ2-3 15 NA TRBV7-3 TRBD2 CASSLTSGRTDTQYF TGTGCCAGCAGCCTTACTAGCGGGAGAACAGATACGCAGTATTTT
TRBJ2-1 17 NA TRBV28 TRBD2 CASSTSKPWTSGRDQFF TGTGCCAGCAGTACATCCAAGCCTTGGACTAGCGGGAGGGATCAGTTCTTC
TRBJ1-3 16 NA TRBV5-6 NA CASSAASGLPGNTIYF TGTGCCAGCAGCGCGGCCTCAGGGCTACCGGGAAACACCATATATTTT
TRBJ1-5 13 once TRBV2 TRBD1 CASRSQGNQPQHF TGTGCCAGCAGGTCACAGGGGAACCAGCCCCAGCATTTT
TRBJ1-1 16 NA TRBV11-1 NA CASLRRGGMANTEAFF TGTGCCAGCCTCCGAAGGGGAGGAATGGCGAACACTGAAGCTTTCTTT
TRBJ2-1 18 NA TRBV27 TRBD2 CASSFRTSGSFSYNEQFF TGTGCCAGCAGTTTTCGGACTAGCGGGAGCTTTTCCTACAATGAGCAGTTCTTC
TRBJ2-7 14 NA TRBV28 NA CASSFDREGPEQYF TGTGCCAGCAGTTTTGACAGGGAGGGACCCGAGCAGTACTTC
TRBJ2-1 14 NA TRBV5-6 NA CASSLGPQGNEQFF TGTGCCAGCAGCTTGGGGCCCCAGGGAAATGAGCAGTTCTTC
TRBJ2-3 15 NA TRBV4-2 NA CASSQEGRSEDTQYF TGTGCCAGCAGCCAAGAAGGAAGGTCAGAAGATACGCAGTATTTT
TRBJ2-7 18 NA TRBV5-4 NA CASSSMANVGGSSYEQYF TGTGCCAGCAGCTCGATGGCGAACGTGGGTGGGAGCTCCTACGAGCAGTACTTC
TRBJ2-3 14 NA TRBV7-9 NA CASIKYGTTDTQYF TGTGCCAGCATCAAGTACGGGACGACAGATACGCAGTATTTT
TRBJ1-2 15 NA TRBV4-2 TRBD1 CASSPLTGSPYGYTF TGTGCCAGCAGCCCGCTGACAGGGTCTCCCTATGGCTACACCTTC